This TCR beta chain was recovered during a study of blood T cell repertoires in COVID-19. Clones were sequenced by immunoSEQ multiplex PCR, and TCRdb holds only the in-frame ones, with some missing. In the table there are approximately 210,000 clones, almost 85% of which are singletons. The germline V gene encodes CDR1 SQVTM and CDR2 ANQGSEA. V was clipped by 7 bases and J by 8 bases, with 15 bases between them. There are 12 residues in the CDR3. Sequenced material: peripheral blood. The chain combines TRBV29-1 with TRBJ2-1; tentative D call: TRBD1 (8 bases). The sequence came from a woman aged 40 to 50 with acute or convalescent COVID-19. This CDR3 is CSGTTGGDEQFF. CDR3 nucleotides: TGCAGCGGAACTACAGGGGGGGATGAGCAGTTCTTC.